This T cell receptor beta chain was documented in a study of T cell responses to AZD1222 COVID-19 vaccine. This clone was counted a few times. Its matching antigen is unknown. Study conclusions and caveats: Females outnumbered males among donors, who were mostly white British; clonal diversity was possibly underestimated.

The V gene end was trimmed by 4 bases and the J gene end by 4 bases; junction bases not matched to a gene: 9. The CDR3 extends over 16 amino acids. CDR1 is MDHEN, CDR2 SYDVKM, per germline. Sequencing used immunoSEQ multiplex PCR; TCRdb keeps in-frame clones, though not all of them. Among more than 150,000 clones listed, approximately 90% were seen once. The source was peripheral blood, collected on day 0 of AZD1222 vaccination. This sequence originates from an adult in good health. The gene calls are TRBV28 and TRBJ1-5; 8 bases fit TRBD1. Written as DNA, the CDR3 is TGTGCCAGCAGTTCCTCGGGACAGGCGAGGAATCAGCCCCAGCATTTT. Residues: CASSSSGQARNQPQHF.